This T cell receptor beta chain was sequenced in a study of blood T cell repertoires in COVID-19. Study as a whole: T cells, B-cell-depleted T cells, or PBMCs supplied cDNA or gDNA.

Germline-derived CDR1 and CDR2 are KGHSH and LQKENI. CDR3 length: 16 residues. Trimming took 3 bases from V and 4 from J, leaving 16 bases between them. How the authors handled the data: It was from reference gene primer amplification that nucleated cell counts were estimated. Using immunoSEQ multiplex PCR, the repertoire was profiled, and TCRdb retains in-frame clones only, with some absent. V and J calls and clone size are copied from that table; D and trimming were computed from the DNA. The sample holds tens of thousands of clones, roughly nine tenths seen once. The sample comprised peripheral blood. The chain is built from TRBV18 and TRBJ2-1; maybe TRBD1 (5 bases). The sequence derives from a man aged 55 to 70 with acute or convalescent COVID-19. CDR3 coding DNA: TGTGCCAGCTCACCGGAGACAGCCATTACGTACAATGAGCAGTTCTTC. Translating it yields CASSPETAITYNEQFF.